Listed below are T cell receptor beta chains from one sample, sequenced in a study of early stage breast cancer tumors. This table comes from immunoSEQ multiplex PCR, and its TCRdb copy is limited to in-frame clones, with some not included. The data show 50,000 to 65,000 clones, more than 60% seen once. Sequenced input: blood. These receptors were collected from a person in their thirties with breast cancer. Each CDR3 is given with its conserved first and last residue. D genes are given only for firm matches. The size of a clone is reported for some rows only, either as once, few or many, or as a class for expanded clones.

TRBV10-3	TRBJ2-5	.	.	CAISEGQYQETQYF	TGTGCCATCAGTGAGGGACAGTACCAAGAGACCCAGTACTTC
TRBV6-6	TRBJ2-7	.	.	CASSYEGTLYEQYF	TGTGCCAGCAGTTACGAGGGGACTCTCTACGAGCAGTACTTC
TRBV6-6	TRBJ2-5	.	TRBD2	CASSYGTSGIQETQYF	TGTGCCAGCAGTTACGGCACTAGCGGAATACAAGAGACCCAGTACTTC
TRBV6-5	TRBJ1-1	few	.	CASSNRATEAFF	TGTGCCAGCAGTAACAGGGCCACTGAAGCTTTCTTT
TRBV30	TRBJ2-5	.	TRBD2	CAWRREGSVVGETQYF	TGTGCCTGGAGAAGGGAGGGTTCCGTGGTGGGAGAGACCCAGTACTTC
TRBV2	TRBJ1-2	.	.	CASSESKSGYTF	TGTGCCAGCAGTGAGTCCAAATCTGGCTACACCTTC
TRBV27	TRBJ2-7	.	TRBD1	CASSWRTGTGGSEQYF	TGTGCCAGCAGTTGGCGGACCGGGACAGGGGGCAGCGAGCAGTACTTC
TRBV19	TRBJ2-3	.	.	CASSIVDRGDTQYF	TGTGCCAGTAGTATAGTAGATCGGGGAGATACGCAGTATTTT
TRBV5-4	TRBJ2-1	once	.	CASSLEAGQAEQFF	TGTGCCAGCAGCTTGGAGGCGGGTCAGGCTGAGCAGTTCTTC
TRBV6-1	TRBJ2-5	.	TRBD2	CASSEWTSGRETQYF	TGTGCCAGCAGTGAATGGACTAGCGGGAGGGAGACCCAGTACTTC
TRBV4-1	TRBJ2-1	.	.	CASSQFPGAYNEQFF	TGCGCCAGCAGCCAATTTCCGGGAGCGTACAATGAGCAGTTCTTC
TRBV4-2	TRBJ2-6	.	TRBD1	CASSQDPGQTSGANVLTF	TGTGCCAGCAGCCAGGATCCGGGACAGACCTCTGGGGCCAACGTCCTGACTTTC
TRBV10-1	TRBJ2-7	.	.	CASSEKRSSYEQYF	TGCGCCAGCAGTGAGAAGAGGAGCTCCTACGAGCAGTACTTC
TRBV6-1	TRBJ2-7	few	TRBD2	CASSGVLADYEQYF	TGTGCCAGCAGTGGTGTACTAGCGGACTACGAGCAGTACTTC
TRBV4-1	TRBJ1-1	.	.	CASSQESRTFF	TGCGCCAGCAGCCAAGAATCTAGGACTTTCTTT
TRBV11-2	TRBJ1-1	few	.	CASSTQRNTEAFF	TGTGCCAGCAGCACTCAGCGGAACACTGAAGCTTTCTTT
TRBV5-1	TRBJ2-4	.	TRBD1	CASSTTGVNIQYF	TGCGCCAGCAGCACGACAGGGGTAAACATTCAGTACTTC
TRBV19	TRBJ2-1	.	TRBD2	CASSVSGTSGRFDYNEQFF	TGTGCCAGTAGTGTATCCGGGACTAGCGGGAGATTTGACTACAATGAGCAGTTCTTC
TRBV7-2	TRBJ2-7	.	.	CASSYQWGSSYEQYF	TGTGCCAGCAGCTATCAGTGGGGGAGCTCCTACGAGCAGTACTTC
TRBV25-1	TRBJ1-2	once	TRBD1	CASSTTGTGYGYTF	TGTGCCAGCAGTACCACTGGGACAGGGTATGGCTACACCTTC
TRBV30	TRBJ1-1	.	TRBD1	CAWDRGGDTEAFF	TGTGCCTGGGACAGGGGTGGTGACACTGAAGCTTTCTTT
TRBV11-2	TRBJ2-7	.	TRBD1	CASSLVWGQGASPYEQYF	TGTGCCAGCAGCTTAGTATGGGGACAGGGGGCATCTCCCTACGAGCAGTACTTC
TRBV5-4	TRBJ2-7	few	TRBD2	CASSGLAGGGQYF	TGTGCCAGCAGCGGACTAGCGGGAGGGGGGCAGTACTTC
TRBV19	TRBJ1-1	once	.	CASSNPWQAHAEAFF	TGTGCCAGTAGTAACCCGTGGCAGGCCCACGCTGAAGCTTTCTTT
TRBV7-6	TRBJ1-1	.	.	CASSASLSALNTEAFF	TGTGCCAGCAGCGCTAGTTTGTCGGCACTGAACACTGAAGCTTTCTTT
TRBV7-6	TRBJ1-1	.	.	CASSFQAVPDPTEAFF	TGTGCCAGCAGCTTCCAAGCAGTACCTGACCCCACTGAAGCTTTCTTT
TRBV6-1	TRBJ2-7	.	TRBD2	CASTWGGSNSYEQYF	TGTGCCAGCACCTGGGGGGGTAGTAACTCCTACGAGCAGTACTTC
TRBV5-6	TRBJ1-4	.	.	CASSLGGGSNEKLFF	TGTGCCAGCAGCTTGGGAGGGGGGAGCAATGAAAAACTGTTTTTT
TRBV7-8	TRBJ2-2	once	.	CASSPEGGANTGELFF	TGTGCCAGCAGCCCCGAGGGAGGCGCGAACACCGGGGAGCTGTTTTTT
TRBV19	TRBJ1-1	.	.	CASLRRETEAFF	TGTGCCAGCCTGAGGAGGGAAACTGAAGCTTTCTTT
TRBV30	TRBJ2-1	.	.	CARGTYNEQFF	TGTGCCCGAGGGACTTACAATGAGCAGTTCTTC
TRBV7-2	TRBJ2-5	.	TRBD2	CASTPMGGGGETQYF	TGTGCCAGCACCCCGATGGGCGGGGGGGGAGAGACCCAGTACTTC
TRBV7-3	TRBJ1-1	.	.	CASSPRGGRDTEAFF	TGTGCCAGCAGCCCGAGAGGGGGTCGGGACACTGAAGCTTTCTTT
TRBV5-4	TRBJ2-7	.	TRBD2	CASSLGSGLAGYEQYF	TGTGCCAGCAGCTTGGGAAGTGGACTAGCGGGTTACGAGCAGTACTTC
TRBV9	TRBJ1-2	.	.	CASSVESWDNAGYTF	TGTGCCAGCAGCGTAGAATCATGGGACAACGCTGGCTACACCTTC
TRBV7-9	TRBJ1-2	.	TRBD1	CASSPKTGMDYGYTF	TGTGCCAGCAGCCCGAAGACAGGGATGGACTATGGCTACACCTTC
TRBV25-1	TRBJ1-2	.	TRBD1	CASSREADRDYGYTF	TGTGCCAGCAGTCGAGAAGCGGACAGGGACTATGGCTACACCTTC
TRBV19	TRBJ2-5	once	TRBD2	CASSPGGRETQYF	TGTGCCAGTAGTCCGGGGGGGAGGGAGACCCAGTACTTC
TRBV7-9	TRBJ1-1	few	TRBD1	CASRPLGDSGAFF	TGTGCCAGCAGGCCTCTAGGGGACAGTGGAGCTTTCTTT
TRBV5-1	TRBJ2-5	.	TRBD2	CASSFSGRALETQYF	TGCGCCAGCAGCTTCAGCGGGAGGGCCCTGGAGACCCAGTACTTC
TRBV5-1	TRBJ2-1	.	TRBD2	CASKRLAGEVNEQFF	TGCGCCAGCAAGCGGCTAGCGGGAGAAGTCAATGAGCAGTTCTTC
TRBV29-1	TRBJ2-3	.	.	CSGRWGGTDTQYF	TGCAGTGGGAGGTGGGGGGGCACAGATACGCAGTATTTT
TRBV5-4	TRBJ2-2	.	TRBD2	CASRAGRETVGELFF	TGTGCCAGCAGAGCGGGGAGGGAGACTGTCGGGGAGCTGTTTTTT
TRBV30	TRBJ1-1	.	.	CAWRTLGGDTEAFF	TGTGCCTGGAGGACATTAGGGGGGGACACTGAAGCTTTCTTT
TRBV2	TRBJ2-5	.	TRBD1	CASSEGAQGATQYF	TGTGCCAGCAGTGAAGGGGCGCAGGGGGCGACCCAGTACTTC
TRBV5-5	TRBJ2-7	.	TRBD2	CASGRKGISGRYEQYF	TGTGCCAGCGGACGCAAAGGGATTAGCGGGAGGTACGAGCAGTACTTC
TRBV10-1	TRBJ1-6	few	.	CASSEGPGSPLHF	TGCGCCAGCAGTGAGGGTCCAGGGTCACCCCTCCACTTT
TRBV7-3	TRBJ1-1	.	.	CASSNTLGGMNTEAFF	TGTGCCAGCAGCAACACCCTAGGAGGGATGAACACTGAAGCTTTCTTT
TRBV27	TRBJ2-3	.	.	CASRVKDFTDTQYF	TGTGCCAGCAGAGTCAAGGACTTCACAGATACGCAGTATTTT
TRBV30	TRBJ1-5	.	.	CAWRNRGPGQPQHF	TGTGCCTGGAGGAACCGGGGACCAGGGCAGCCCCAGCATTTT
TRBV18	TRBJ1-1	.	.	CASSPILAQNTEAFF	TGTGCCAGCTCACCTATCCTGGCCCAGAACACTGAAGCTTTCTTT
TRBV7-9	TRBJ2-1	few	.	CASSLAASEFDEQFF	TGTGCCAGCAGCTTAGCGGCCTCGGAGTTCGATGAGCAGTTCTTC
TRBV27	TRBJ2-7	.	.	CASSSRGQTYEQYF	TGTGCCAGCAGTTCAAGAGGACAGACCTACGAGCAGTACTTC